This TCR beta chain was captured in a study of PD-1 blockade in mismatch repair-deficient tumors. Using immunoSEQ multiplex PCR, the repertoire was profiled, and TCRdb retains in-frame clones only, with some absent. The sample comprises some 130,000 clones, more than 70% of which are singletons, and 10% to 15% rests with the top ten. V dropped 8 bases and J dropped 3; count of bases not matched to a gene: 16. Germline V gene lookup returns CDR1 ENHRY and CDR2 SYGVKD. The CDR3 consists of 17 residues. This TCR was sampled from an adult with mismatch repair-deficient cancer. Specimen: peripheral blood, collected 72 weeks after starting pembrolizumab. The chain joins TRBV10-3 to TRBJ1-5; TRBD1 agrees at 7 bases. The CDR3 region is CAIGRDSRAGFNQPQHF. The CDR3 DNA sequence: TGTGCCATCGGCCGGGACAGTCGCGCGGGATTCAATCAGCCCCAGCATTTT.